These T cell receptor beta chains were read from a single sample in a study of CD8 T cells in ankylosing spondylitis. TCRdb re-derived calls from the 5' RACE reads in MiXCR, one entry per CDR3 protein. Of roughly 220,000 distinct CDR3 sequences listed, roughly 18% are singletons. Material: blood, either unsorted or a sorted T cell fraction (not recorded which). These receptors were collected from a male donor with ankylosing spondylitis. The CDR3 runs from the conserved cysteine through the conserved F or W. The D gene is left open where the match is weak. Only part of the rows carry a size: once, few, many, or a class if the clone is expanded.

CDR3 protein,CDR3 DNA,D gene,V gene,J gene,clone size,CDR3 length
CASSSGQGAGEQFF,TGTGCCAGCAGTTCGGGACAGGGGGCGGGTGAGCAGTTCTTC,TRBD1,TRBV28,TRBJ2-1,few,14
CSARDLGRGETQYF,TGCAGTGCTAGAGATCTTGGCAGAGGGGAGACCCAGTACTTC,NA,TRBV20-1,TRBJ2-5,NA,14
CSARPPWDSIIETQYF,TGCAGTGCTAGACCACCCTGGGACAGCATTATAGAGACCCAGTACTTC,TRBD1,TRBV20-1,TRBJ2-5,NA,16
CASSHTSLTGELFF,TGCGCCAGCAGCCACACGAGCTTGACCGGGGAGCTGTTTTTT,NA,TRBV4-1,TRBJ2-2,many,14
CASSGGTGPSYEQYF,TGTGCCAGCAGCGGGGGGACAGGGCCATCCTACGAGCAGTACTTC,TRBD1,TRBV5-6,TRBJ2-7,NA,15
CASSNRTSSQETQYF,TGTGCCAGCAGCAACCGGACTAGCTCCCAAGAGACCCAGTACTTC,TRBD2,TRBV7-9,TRBJ2-5,NA,15
CSVGSGGTEAFF,TGCAGCGTTGGATCGGGGGGCACTGAAGCTTTCTTT,NA,TRBV29-1,TRBJ1-1,many,12
CASSHGTAPYEQYF,TGTGCCAGCAGCCACGGGACAGCTCCCTACGAGCAGTACTTC,TRBD1,TRBV13,TRBJ2-7,NA,14
CASSWYRGSQPQHF,TGTGCCAGCAGTTGGTACAGGGGCAGTCAGCCCCAGCATTTT,TRBD1,TRBV28,TRBJ1-5,NA,14
CASSPPDGFGTELFF,TGTGCCAGCAGCCCTCCAGACGGTTTTGGAACGGAACTGTTTTTT,NA,TRBV3-1,TRBJ1-4,few,15
CAISDSYNEQFF,TGTGCCATCAGTGATTCGTACAATGAGCAGTTCTTC,NA,TRBV10-3,TRBJ2-1,few,12
CASSVDGGLNGYTF,TGTGCCAGCAGCGTAGATGGCGGCTTGAATGGCTACACCTTC,NA,TRBV9,TRBJ1-2,NA,14
CASREILESPDNWGTF,TGTGCCAGCAGGGAAATCCTCGAAAGCCCCGACAATTGGGGCACCTTC,NA,TRBV2,TRBJ1-2,NA,16
CASSYSGARGRDYEQYF,TGTGCCAGCAGTTACTCGGGGGCAAGAGGCAGAGACTACGAGCAGTACTTC,NA,TRBV6-2/TRBV6-3,TRBJ2-7,NA,17
CASSPGQGWVEQYF,TGTGCCAGCAGTCCGGGACAGGGGTGGGTCGAGCAGTACTTC,TRBD1,TRBV12-3/TRBV12-4,TRBJ2-7,NA,14
CASSFSGDTGELFF,TGTGCCAGCAGTTTTTCAGGGGACACCGGGGAGCTGTTTTTT,NA,TRBV28,TRBJ2-2,once,14
CASSQDLWGDSPLHF,TGTGCCAGCAGCCAAGATCTGTGGGGGGATTCACCCCTCCACTTT,NA,TRBV14,TRBJ1-6,NA,15
CATSRGLVGGPDYEQYF,TGTGCCACCAGCAGGGGACTAGTAGGGGGTCCGGACTACGAGCAGTACTTC,TRBD2,TRBV15,TRBJ2-7,few,17
CASSWPGTGELFF,TGCGCCAGCAGCTGGCCGGGCACCGGGGAGCTGTTTTTT,NA,TRBV5-1,TRBJ2-2,NA,13
CASSNRTSVETQYF,TGTGCCAGCAGCAACCGGACTAGCGTGGAGACCCAGTACTTC,TRBD2,TRBV7-9,TRBJ2-5,NA,14
CASSPPTNYNEQFF,TGTGCCAGCAGCCCCCCTACTAACTACAATGAGCAGTTCTTC,NA,TRBV7-9,TRBJ2-1,NA,14
CASSLIGTGKGYEQYF,TGTGCCAGCAGCCTTATCGGGACAGGGAAGGGTTACGAGCAGTACTTC,TRBD1,TRBV7-9,TRBJ2-7,few,16
CATSRGGNTDTQYF,TGTGCCACCAGCAGAGGAGGGAACACAGATACGCAGTATTTT,NA,TRBV15,TRBJ2-3,few,14
CASSMGATEAFF,TGTGCCAGTAGTATGGGGGCCACTGAAGCTTTCTTT,NA,TRBV19,TRBJ1-1,NA,12
CASSLISSPQTQYF,TGTGCCAGCAGCTTGATCTCGAGCCCCCAGACCCAGTACTTC,NA,TRBV5-6,TRBJ2-5,NA,14
CASLRPLDRTSGGAGRYNEQFF,TGTGCCAGCCTTAGACCCCTAGACCGGACTAGCGGGGGGGCTGGCCGCTACAATGAGCAGTTCTTC,TRBD2,TRBV11-2,TRBJ2-1,few,22
CASSVDSTGTTYNEQFF,TGTGCCAGCAGCGTAGACTCGACGGGTACGACCTACAATGAGCAGTTCTTC,NA,TRBV9,TRBJ2-1,NA,17
CASSLLAGSYGYTF,TGTGCCAGCAGCTTGTTGGCAGGGTCCTATGGCTACACCTTC,NA,TRBV5-6,TRBJ1-2,NA,14
CASSSPRDSRYEQYF,TGTGCCAGCAGCTCGCCCCGGGACAGCCGATACGAGCAGTACTTC,TRBD1,TRBV11-2,TRBJ2-7,few,15
CASSPSTARAEAFF,TGCGCCAGCAGCCCCTCAACCGCCAGGGCTGAAGCTTTCTTT,NA,TRBV4-1,TRBJ1-1,many,14
CASSSTDWAERDEQFF,TGTGCCAGCAGCTCGACAGACTGGGCAGAAAGGGATGAGCAGTTCTTC,NA,TRBV7-9,TRBJ2-1,few,16
CASSPFARNGYTF,TGTGCCAGCAGCCCATTCGCGCGGAACGGCTACACCTTC,NA,TRBV28,TRBJ1-2,few,13
CATSSLGNEQFF,TGTGCCACCAGCAGCCTTGGCAATGAGCAGTTCTTC,NA,TRBV15,TRBJ2-1,NA,12
CASSFEGAGTEAFF,TGTGCCAGCAGCTTTGAGGGGGCGGGCACTGAAGCTTTCTTT,TRBD1,TRBV7-9,TRBJ1-1,NA,14
CATSPVGQGGTDTQYF,TGTGCCACCAGCCCCGTAGGACAGGGGGGCACAGATACGCAGTATTTT,TRBD1,TRBV15,TRBJ2-3,few,16
CASSLGGLASSDEQFF,TGTGCCAGCAGTTTAGGAGGGCTAGCGTCCTCCGATGAGCAGTTCTTC,NA,TRBV12-3/TRBV12-4,TRBJ2-1,NA,16
CASSQVETGGETQYF,TGCGCCAGCAGCCAAGTAGAGACAGGGGGAGAGACCCAGTACTTC,TRBD1,TRBV4-1,TRBJ2-5,NA,15